This is a list of T cell receptor beta chains from one sample in a study of regulatory T cells in long-lasting Graves disease. TCRdb fed the multiplex PCR reads into MiXCR, producing one record per CDR3 protein. Counted here are a few hundred thousand distinct CDR3 sequences, more than 20% occurring once; the ten biggest clones make up less than 30%. The sample in question was peripheral blood mononuclear cells (PBMCs), obtained when the disease was refractory, from a patient treated with antithyroid drugs. These receptors were collected from a woman in her thirties or forties with Graves disease. Both conserved end residues are part of each CDR3. A D gene is named only where the DNA matches it firmly. Rows may omit the clone size; those that give it use once, few, many or a size class.

>TRBV5-1|TRBD1|NA|TRBJ1-1
TGCGCCAGCAGCTTCCAGGGGGGGGGCACTGAAGCTTTCTTT
CASSFQGGGTEAFF
>TRBV6-2/TRBV6-3|NA|once|TRBJ1-4
TGTGCCAGCGAGGGTACAACTAATGAAAAACTGTTTTTT
CASEGTTNEKLFF
>TRBV6-2/TRBV6-3|NA|NA|TRBJ1-3
TGTGCCAGCAGTTCCCCGGCGGACGGAAACACCATATATTTT
CASSSPADGNTIYF
>TRBV5-1|NA|few|TRBJ2-5
TGCGCCAGCAGCGGAAGGACGCCTATTCAAGAGACCCAGTACTTC
CASSGRTPIQETQYF
>TRBV7-2|TRBD2|NA|TRBJ2-2
TGTGCCAGCCGATGGGGGAGGGTCTCCGGCGGGGAGCTGTTTTTT
CASRWGRVSGGELFF
>TRBV28|NA|NA|TRBJ1-3
TGTGCCAGCAGCTTGGGGCAGTCCCTTGGCGGTGACACCATATATTTT
CASSLGQSLGGDTIYF
>TRBV11-2|TRBD2|NA|TRBJ2-1
TGTGCCAGCCCGGGAAGTGTCAGCGGGAACTACAATGAGCAGTTCTTC
CASPGSVSGNYNEQFF
>TRBV11-3|NA|few|TRBJ2-4
TGTGCCAGCAGCTTCGGCCTGGGGGACATTCAGTACTTC
CASSFGLGDIQYF
>TRBV19|NA|few|TRBJ1-6
TGTGCCAGTAGTATCGGACGTCGGCAGGGTAATTCACCCCTCCACTTT
CASSIGRRQGNSPLHF
>TRBV7-9|TRBD1|NA|TRBJ2-2
TGTGCCAGCAGCTTAGTCCCAGGGGGCTCGAGAACCGGGGAGCTGTTTTTT
CASSLVPGGSRTGELFF
>TRBV6-5|NA|NA|TRBJ2-2
TGTGCCAGCAGTTACTCGAAGGGCACCGGGGAGCTGTTTTTT
CASSYSKGTGELFF
>TRBV7-8|NA|many|TRBJ1-2
TGTGCCAGCAGCTTAGAGGCAGGGGACTATGGCTACACCTTC
CASSLEAGDYGYTF
>TRBV4-2|NA|NA|TRBJ2-5
TGTGCCAGCAGCCCCCTGAGGGGTCAAGAGACCCAGTACTTC
CASSPLRGQETQYF
>TRBV27|TRBD1|many|TRBJ1-5
TGTGCCAGCAGTCCCCGGACAGGGAACAATCAGCCCCAGCATTTT
CASSPRTGNNQPQHF
>TRBV28|TRBD1|NA|TRBJ2-7
TGTGCCAGCAGAAAACAGGGGGCGGGATACGAGCAGTACTTC
CASRKQGAGYEQYF
>TRBV19|NA|NA|TRBJ2-5
TGTGCCAGTAGGGGTCTTAGGCCTGATTTACAAGAGACCCAGTACTTC
CASRGLRPDLQETQYF
>TRBV20-1|TRBD2|few|TRBJ2-7
TGCAGTGCTAGATTGGTAGCGGGAGGTTTTTCCGAGCAGTACTTC
CSARLVAGGFSEQYF
>TRBV12-3/TRBV12-4|TRBD2|NA|TRBJ2-7
TGTGCCAGCAGTGTCGGACTAGCGGGAGTACGTCCTCTGTACTTC
CASSVGLAGVRPLYF
>TRBV6-1|NA|NA|TRBJ1-5
TGTGCTAGCAGTGAATGGGGCCCGGGGCCGGGAAATCAGCCCCAGCATTTT
CASSEWGPGPGNQPQHF
>TRBV7-9|NA|NA|TRBJ2-2
TGTGCCAGCAGCGGTTATACAGGGCCTAGGGCACCACGGACCGGGGAGCTGTTTTTT
CASSGYTGPRAPRTGELFF
>TRBV11-2|NA|many|TRBJ1-1
TGTGCCAGCAGCACGGGGACCTCTGAAGCTTTCTTT
CASSTGTSEAFF
>TRBV27|TRBD2|NA|TRBJ2-7
TGTGCCAGCAGTTACGCTAGCGGGTACGAGCAGTACTTC
CASSYASGYEQYF
>TRBV28|NA|many|TRBJ1-4
TGTGCCAGCAGGCGACGGATTACTAATGAAAAACTGTTTTTT
CASRRRITNEKLFF
>TRBV5-6|NA|few|TRBJ1-1
TGTGCCAGCAGCCCTGTAGCGGGGCAGAACACTGAAGCTTTCTTT
CASSPVAGQNTEAFF
>TRBV11-2|NA|many|TRBJ2-7
TGTGCCAGCAGCTTAGGAGGTAGCCGTGGCTCCTACGAGCAGTACTTC
CASSLGGSRGSYEQYF
>TRBV6-1|NA|NA|TRBJ1-2
TGTGCCAGCAGTGAAGCGATGGGCCAGGTCGGCGGCTACACCTTC
CASSEAMGQVGGYTF
>TRBV28|NA|many|TRBJ2-7
TGTGCCAGCAGCTTAGGACAGTACGAGCAGTACTTC
CASSLGQYEQYF
>TRBV4-1|NA|few|TRBJ2-7
TGCGCCAGCAGCCAATGGGGTTCGGGGGGCCCTTACGAGCAGTACTTC
CASSQWGSGGPYEQYF
>TRBV20-1|NA|few|TRBJ2-4
TGCAGTGCTAGTCTCGCGAGGGGAGAAGGTGCCAAAAACATTCAGTACTTC
CSASLARGEGAKNIQYF
>TRBV25-1|NA|once|TRBJ2-7
TGTGCCACCGCGGACTTCCGCTACGAGCAGTACTTC
CATADFRYEQYF
>TRBV6-2/TRBV6-3|NA|many|TRBJ1-5
TGTGCCAGCAGCGCCCAATTTTCACGGAATAGCAATCAGCCCCAGCATTTT
CASSAQFSRNSNQPQHF
>TRBV19|NA|NA|TRBJ1-1
TGTGCCAGTCGCAATCCCTCCGGAACGAACACTGAAGCTTTCTTT
CASRNPSGTNTEAFF
>TRBV7-9|TRBD1|NA|TRBJ2-7
TGTGCCAGCAGCCCCCGGGACAGGGAAGGTTACGAGCAGTACTTC
CASSPRDREGYEQYF
>TRBV4-1|NA|few|TRBJ2-5
TGCGCCAGCAGCCAACCGACAGTCCAAGAGACCCAGTACTTC
CASSQPTVQETQYF
>TRBV19|TRBD1|few|TRBJ2-1
TGTGCCAGTAGCGGACCCCCGGGACAGATATACAATGAGCAGTTCTTC
CASSGPPGQIYNEQFF
>TRBV5-6|TRBD1|few|TRBJ1-5
TGTGCCAGCAGCTCACAGGGGATTGGGTATCAGCCCCAGCATTTT
CASSSQGIGYQPQHF
>TRBV29-1|TRBD2|NA|TRBJ2-7
TGCAGCGTTTCGGACGGGGGGGTGCAGTACTTC
CSVSDGGVQYF
>TRBV27|NA|many|TRBJ1-3
TGTGCCAGCAGTTTATGGGCAGCCATCGACGGAAACACCATATATTTT
CASSLWAAIDGNTIYF
>TRBV27|NA|few|TRBJ2-2
TGTGCCAGCAGTATTCACACTAACACCGGGGAGCTGTTTTTT
CASSIHTNTGELFF
>TRBV9|TRBD2|NA|TRBJ2-2
TGTGCCAGCAGCGGTACTCTAGCGGGAGTCACCGGGGAGCTGTTTTTT
CASSGTLAGVTGELFF
>TRBV28|NA|many|TRBJ2-7
TGTGCCAGCAGTTTATCAATTCTGGGGGCAAGGGAGCAGTACTTC
CASSLSILGAREQYF